The sequence of this T cell receptor (beta chain) was determined in a study of blood T cell repertoires in COVID-19. Whole-study context: Researchers got acute and convalescent COVID-19 samples from the United States, Italy and Spain.

The CDR3 is 15 residues long. Authors' analysis steps: Reference gene primer amplification in the assay estimated nucleated cell counts. Measured with immunoSEQ multiplex PCR; TCRdb has only the in-frame clones, and not every one. Clone size and V and J calls were adopted from that table, with D and trimming inferred from the DNA. In the table there are about 160,000 clones, 85% of which are singletons. Material for sequencing was peripheral blood. V usage is TRBV12-2 and J usage is TRBJ1-2. TRBV12-2 is a pseudogene locus. This receptor was obtained from a human donor with acute or convalescent COVID-19. The donor label of this sample is uncertain. The CDR3 is CASRLASSLGCGYTF. DNA of the CDR3: TGTGCAAGTCGCTTAGCGTCCTCTCTAGGATGTGGCTACACCTTC.